Below, 9 T cell receptor beta chains from the same sample are listed, as sequenced in a study of blood T cells in healthy people across ages. For the second PCR, which ran for roughly 6 to 11 cycles, a sample-barcoded 5' primer and a J-beta primer mix were used. TCRdb re-called the 5' RACE reads with MiXCR, one entry per CDR3 protein. This table holds over 1.5 million distinct CDR3 sequences, less than 50% found once. Sample: blood. The receptors here all came from a woman in her thirties or forties in good health.

This clonotype came up a few times. The V call is TRBV7-9, the J call TRBJ1-2; possibly TRBD1 for D (6 bases). This CDR3 region has 14 residues. CDR1 and CDR2 (germline): SEHNR, FQNEAQ (reference sequence). Trimming cost V 5 bases and J 7 bases, with 17 bases left between them. The CDR3 loop reads CASSPLVGAVGYTF. DNA for the CDR3: TGTGCCAGCAGCCCGCTGGTGGGGGCAGTTGGCTACACCTTC.

V and J are TRBV27 and TRBJ1-2; no clear D. The CDR3 sequence is 16 residues long. Germline V gives CDR1 MNHEY, CDR2 SMNVEV (reference sequence). V lost 0 bases to trimming and J lost 0 bases, with 11 bases between them. In nucleotides, the CDR3 is TGTGCCAGCAGTTTATCGACCGGGATCTCTAACTATGGCTACACCTTC. Its protein product is CASSLSTGISNYGYTF.

This clonotype was found many times. The chain uses TRBV7-2 and TRBJ1-5, with 7 bases fitting TRBD1. This CDR3 is 12 amino acids long. Germline V lookup: CDR1 SGHTA, CDR2 FQGNSA. With V trimmed by 5 bases and J by 7 bases, 2 bases remained unmatched. The CDR3 nucleotides are TGTGCCAGCAGCCCAGGGGGACAGCCCCAGCATTTT. This translates into CASSPGGQPQHF.

The genes are TRBV28 and TRBJ2-4; 8 nucleotides align to TRBD1. After removal of 4 bases from V and 13 bases from J, the junction contained 18 bases not matched to a gene. CDR3 length: 16 residues. Germline V lookup: CDR1 MDHEN, CDR2 SYDVKM. The CDR3 spells CASSSTLGQGVYEQYF. The CDR3 nucleotides read TGTGCCAGCAGTTCTACCCTCGGACAGGGCGTTTATGAACAGTACTTC. Combining the CDR3 with reference TRBV28 and TRBJ2-4 gives the whole variable domain DVKVTQSSRYLVKRTGEKVFLECVQDMDHENMFWYRQDPGLGLRLIYFSYDVKMKEKGDIPEGYSVSREKKERFSLILESASTNQTSMYLCASSSTLGQGVYEQYFGAGTRLSVL.

The gene calls are TRBV20-1 and TRBJ2-5; 7 bases map to TRBD2. CDR1 and CDR2 from the germline V gene are DFQATT and SNEGSKA (reference sequence). The ends lost 2 bases at V and 0 bases at J; junction bases unmatched: 12. The CDR3 has 17 amino acids. The CDR3 loop reads CSARSPEPSGNQETQYF. CDR3 bases: TGCAGTGCTAGATCCCCCGAGCCTAGCGGCAACCAAGAGACCCAGTACTTC.

The V call is TRBV4-3, the J call TRBJ2-1; the D is unclear. V was trimmed by 0 bases and J by 10 bases, leaving 10 bases between them. Germline V gene sequence: CDR1 LGHNA, CDR2 YSLEER. The CDR3 extends over 13 amino acids. The CDR3 coding sequence is TGCGCCAGCAGCCAAGACTATAGCCGGGAGCAGTTCTTC. Its protein is CASSQDYSREQFF.

J is TRBJ2-7 and V is TRBV10-1, with a weak D call TRBD1 (5 bases). Between the trimmed V and J ends, which lost 3 bases and 1 base, there was a span of 13 bases. Germline assignment: CDR1 WNHNN and CDR2 SYGVQD (reference sequence). The CDR3 length is 15 residues. In nucleotides, the CDR3 is TGCGCCAGCAGTGATTCGGCAGGGAATTCCTACGAGCAGTACTTC. Residues: CASSDSAGNSYEQYF.

This clonotype was seen more than once but under ten times. The V and J genes are TRBV7-9 and TRBJ2-1, with D possibly being TRBD1 (6 bases). Germline CDR1 SEHNR, CDR2 FQNEAQ (reference sequence). V lost 3 bases and J 11 bases, leaving 29 bases between the germline ends. CDR3 size: 18 residues. CDR3 amino acids: CASSLTSIRDKDDPKQFF. The CDR3 nucleotides read TGTGCCAGCAGCTTGACATCAATCCGGGACAAGGATGACCCCAAGCAGTTCTTC.

This chain connects TRBV28 to TRBJ2-4; the D gene could be TRBD1 or TRBD2 (6 bases each). The CDR3 is made up of 12 amino acids. Germline lookup yields CDR1 MDHEN and CDR2 SYDVKM. Trimming cost V 6 bases and J 13 bases, with 16 bases left between them. CDR3 region: CASRGGVQGQYF. The DNA of the CDR3 is TGTGCCAGCAGGGGAGGTGTACAGGGCCAGTACTTC.